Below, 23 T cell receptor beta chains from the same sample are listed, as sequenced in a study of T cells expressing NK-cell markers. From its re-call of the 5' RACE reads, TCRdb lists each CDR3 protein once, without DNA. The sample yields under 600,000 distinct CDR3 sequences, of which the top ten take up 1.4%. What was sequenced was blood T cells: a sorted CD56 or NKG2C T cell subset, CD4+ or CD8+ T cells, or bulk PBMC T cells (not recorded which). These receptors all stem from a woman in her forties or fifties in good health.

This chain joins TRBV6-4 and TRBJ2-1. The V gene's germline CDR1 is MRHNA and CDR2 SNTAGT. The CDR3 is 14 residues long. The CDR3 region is CASSKRAGYNEQFF.

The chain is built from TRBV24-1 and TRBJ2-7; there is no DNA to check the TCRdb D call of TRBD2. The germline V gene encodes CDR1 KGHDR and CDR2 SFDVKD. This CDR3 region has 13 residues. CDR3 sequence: CATSSGFTYEQYF.

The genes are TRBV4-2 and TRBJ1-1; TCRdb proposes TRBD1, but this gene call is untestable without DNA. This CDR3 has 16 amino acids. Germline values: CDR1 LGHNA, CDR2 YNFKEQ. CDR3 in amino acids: CASSQATGPGDTEAFF.

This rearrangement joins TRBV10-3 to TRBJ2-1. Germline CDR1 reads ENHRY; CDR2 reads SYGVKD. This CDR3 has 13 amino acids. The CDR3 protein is CATLVSDSSEQFF.

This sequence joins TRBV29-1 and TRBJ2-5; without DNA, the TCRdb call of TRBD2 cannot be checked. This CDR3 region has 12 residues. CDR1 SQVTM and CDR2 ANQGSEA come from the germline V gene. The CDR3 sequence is CSALPGPETQYF.

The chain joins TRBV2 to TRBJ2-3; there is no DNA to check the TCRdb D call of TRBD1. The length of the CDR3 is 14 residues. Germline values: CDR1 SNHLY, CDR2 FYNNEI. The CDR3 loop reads CASSKDRVGDTQYF.

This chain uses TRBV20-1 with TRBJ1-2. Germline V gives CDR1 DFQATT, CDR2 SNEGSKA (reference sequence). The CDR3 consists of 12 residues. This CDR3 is CSARWRAQGYTF.

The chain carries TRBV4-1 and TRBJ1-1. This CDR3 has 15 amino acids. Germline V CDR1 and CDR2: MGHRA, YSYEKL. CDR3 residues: CASSKIGLGNTEAFF.

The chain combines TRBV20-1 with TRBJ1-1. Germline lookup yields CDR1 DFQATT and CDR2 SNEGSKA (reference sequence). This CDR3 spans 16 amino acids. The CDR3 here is CSAPTSRGVPNTEAFF.

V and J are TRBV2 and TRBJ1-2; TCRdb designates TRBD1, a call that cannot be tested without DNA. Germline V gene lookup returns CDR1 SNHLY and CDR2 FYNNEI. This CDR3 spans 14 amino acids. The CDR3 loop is CAIQGGGRIYGYTF.

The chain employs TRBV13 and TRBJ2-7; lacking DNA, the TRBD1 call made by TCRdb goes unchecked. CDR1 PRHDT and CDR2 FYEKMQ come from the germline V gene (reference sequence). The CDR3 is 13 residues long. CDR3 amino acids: CASSVPGQGEQYF.

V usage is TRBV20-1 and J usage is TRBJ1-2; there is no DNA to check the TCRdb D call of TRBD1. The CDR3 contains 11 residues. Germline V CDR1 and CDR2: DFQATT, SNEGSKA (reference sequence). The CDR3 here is CSGQGASGYTF.

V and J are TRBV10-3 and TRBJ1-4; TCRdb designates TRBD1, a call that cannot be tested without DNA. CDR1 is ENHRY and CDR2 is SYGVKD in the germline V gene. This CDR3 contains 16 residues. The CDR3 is CAISPEGQGVNEKLFF.

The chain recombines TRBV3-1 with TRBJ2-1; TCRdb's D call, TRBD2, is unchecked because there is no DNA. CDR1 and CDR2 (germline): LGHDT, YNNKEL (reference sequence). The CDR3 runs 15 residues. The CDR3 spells CASGILAGVRNEQFF.

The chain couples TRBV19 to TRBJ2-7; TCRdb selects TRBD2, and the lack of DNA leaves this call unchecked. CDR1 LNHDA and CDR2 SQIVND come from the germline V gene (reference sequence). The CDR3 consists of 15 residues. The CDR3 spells CASSIAGGPGYEQYF.

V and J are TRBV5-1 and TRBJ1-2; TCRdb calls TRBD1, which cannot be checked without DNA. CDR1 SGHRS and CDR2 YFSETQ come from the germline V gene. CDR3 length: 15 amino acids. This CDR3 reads CASSLSGKVDYGYTF. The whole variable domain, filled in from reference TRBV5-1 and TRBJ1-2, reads KAGVTQTPRYLIKTRGQQVTLSCSPISGHRSVSWYQQTPGQGLQFLFEYFSETQRNKGNFPGRFSGRQFSNSRSEMNVSTLELGDSALYLCASSLSGKVDYGYTFGSGTRLTVV.

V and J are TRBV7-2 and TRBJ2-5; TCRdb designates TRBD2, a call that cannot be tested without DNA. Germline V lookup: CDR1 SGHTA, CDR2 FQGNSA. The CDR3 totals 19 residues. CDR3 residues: CASSGRRLSGSPSGETQYF.

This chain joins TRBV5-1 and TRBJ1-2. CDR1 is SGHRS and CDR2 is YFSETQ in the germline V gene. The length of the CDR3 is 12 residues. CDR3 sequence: CASRSGYYGYTF.

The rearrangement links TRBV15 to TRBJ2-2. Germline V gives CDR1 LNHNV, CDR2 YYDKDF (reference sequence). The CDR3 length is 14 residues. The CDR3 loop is CATSGEGWTGELFF.

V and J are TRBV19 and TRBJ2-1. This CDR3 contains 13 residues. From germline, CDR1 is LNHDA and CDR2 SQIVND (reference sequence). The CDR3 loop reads CASSIARNNEQFF.

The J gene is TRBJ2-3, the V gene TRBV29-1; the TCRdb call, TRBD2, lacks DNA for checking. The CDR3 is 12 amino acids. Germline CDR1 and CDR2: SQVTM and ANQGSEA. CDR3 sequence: CSGQREVDTQYF.

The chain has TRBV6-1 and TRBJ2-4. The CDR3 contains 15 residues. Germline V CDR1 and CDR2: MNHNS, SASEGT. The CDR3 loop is CASSDRRQAKNIQYF.

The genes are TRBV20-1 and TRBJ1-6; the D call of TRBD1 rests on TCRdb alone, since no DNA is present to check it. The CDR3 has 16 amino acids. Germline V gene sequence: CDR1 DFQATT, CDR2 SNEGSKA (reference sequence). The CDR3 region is CSARDRSTGGNSPLHF.